This TCR beta chain was sequenced in a study of cytomegalovirus exposure and HLA in healthy donors. Study as a whole: The 120 million or so unique TCR beta sequences, from roughly 170 million T cells, were found by an earlier analysis. Whole-study findings and limits: A likely sequencing artifact accounted for one observed cluster of highly shared sequence variants. It was about 180 TCR beta chains that were listed as cytomegalovirus-associated.

Primers included in the PCR were 60 Vbeta and 13 Jbeta primers. The repertoire was sequenced with immunoSEQ multiplex PCR; TCRdb's copy has only in-frame clones and lacks some. Its table lists 150,000 to 200,000 clones. About this clone: Its antigen remains unknown.

Regarding donors, all were healthy bone marrow donors. The germline V gene encodes CDR1 SGHVS and CDR2 FNYEAQ. Trimming stripped 1 base from V and 5 bases from J, with 11 bases between. The CDR3 totals 14 residues. The rearrangement joins TRBV7-6 to TRBJ2-5; D not certain. The source is a man aged 30 to 45 in good health and CMV-seronegative. Sequencing was performed on PBMCs. The CDR3 sequence: CASSLVPLVETQYF. CDR3 sequence (DNA): TGTGCCAGCAGCTTAGTGCCGTTAGTGGAGACCCAGTACTTC.